This T cell receptor (beta chain) was profiled in a study of OX40 agonist ivuxolimab in advanced cancers. The overall study: Enrolled patients in dose escalation had cancers that were hepatocellular carcinoma, melanoma, renal cell or head and neck cancer. Points from the study as a whole: There were, on average, more expanded clones in CD8+ T cells than in CD4+.

Sequencing used immunoSEQ multiplex PCR; TCRdb keeps in-frame clones, though not all of them. This sample has some 21,000 clones, with approximately 77% found just once. The germline gives CDR1 ENHRY, CDR2 SYGVKD. V lost 2 bases to trimming and J lost 3 bases, with 11 bases between them. There are 14 residues in the CDR3. Worth noting for this clone: The antigen remains undetermined.

The sequencing used CD4+ or CD8+ T cells sorted from blood, collected in a trial of the OX40 agonist ivuxolimab. This sequence originates from an adult with an advanced solid tumor such as melanoma, head and neck, liver or kidney cancer. The rearrangement links TRBV10-3 to TRBJ2-7; D assignment may be TRBD1 or TRBD2 (5 bases each). The CDR3 DNA is TGTGCCATCAGTGAGGAGGGGCCGGACTACGAGCAGTACTTC. Translated: CAISEEGPDYEQYF.